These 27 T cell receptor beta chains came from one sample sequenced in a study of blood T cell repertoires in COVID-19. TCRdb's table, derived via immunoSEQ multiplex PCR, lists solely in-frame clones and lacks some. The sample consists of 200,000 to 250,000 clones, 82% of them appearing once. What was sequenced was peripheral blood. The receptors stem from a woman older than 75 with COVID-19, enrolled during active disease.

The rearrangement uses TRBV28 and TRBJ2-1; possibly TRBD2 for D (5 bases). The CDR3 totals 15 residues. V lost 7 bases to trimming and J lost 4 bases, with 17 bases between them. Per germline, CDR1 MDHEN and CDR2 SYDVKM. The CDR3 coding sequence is TGTGCCAGCAATTTCCCAGCGGAGTCTTACAATGAGCAGTTCTTC. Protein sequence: CASNFPAESYNEQFF.

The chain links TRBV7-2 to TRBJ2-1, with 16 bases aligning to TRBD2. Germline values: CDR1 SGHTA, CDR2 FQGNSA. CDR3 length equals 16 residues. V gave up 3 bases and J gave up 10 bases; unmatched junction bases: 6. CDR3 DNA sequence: TGTGCCAGCAGCTTCACCGGGACTAGCGGGAGGGTCGAGCAGTTCTTC. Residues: CASSFTGTSGRVEQFF.

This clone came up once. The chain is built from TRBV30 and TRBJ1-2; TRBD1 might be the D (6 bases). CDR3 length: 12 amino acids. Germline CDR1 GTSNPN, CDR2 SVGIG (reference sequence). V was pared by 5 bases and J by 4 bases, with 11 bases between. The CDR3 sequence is CAWGTDSYGYTF. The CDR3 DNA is TGTGCCTGGGGAACGGACAGCTATGGCTACACCTTC.

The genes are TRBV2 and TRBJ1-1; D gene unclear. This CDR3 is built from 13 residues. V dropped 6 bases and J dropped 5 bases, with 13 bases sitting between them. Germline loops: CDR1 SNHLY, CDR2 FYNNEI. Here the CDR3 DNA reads TGTGCCAGCAGGACGTCCCCGAGGACTGAAGCTTTCTTT. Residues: CASRTSPRTEAFF. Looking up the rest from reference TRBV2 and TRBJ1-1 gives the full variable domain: EPEVTQTPSHQVTQMGQEVILRCVPISNHLYFYWYRQILGQKVEFLVSFYNNEISEKSEIFDDQFSVERPDGSNFTLKIRSTKLEDSAMYFCASRTSPRTEAFFGQGTRLTVV.

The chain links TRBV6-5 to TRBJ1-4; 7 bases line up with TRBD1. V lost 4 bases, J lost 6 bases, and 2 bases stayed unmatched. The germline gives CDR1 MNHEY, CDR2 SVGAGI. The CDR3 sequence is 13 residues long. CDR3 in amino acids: CASSSQGDEKLFF. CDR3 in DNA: TGTGCCAGCAGTTCGCAGGGGGATGAAAAACTGTTTTTT.

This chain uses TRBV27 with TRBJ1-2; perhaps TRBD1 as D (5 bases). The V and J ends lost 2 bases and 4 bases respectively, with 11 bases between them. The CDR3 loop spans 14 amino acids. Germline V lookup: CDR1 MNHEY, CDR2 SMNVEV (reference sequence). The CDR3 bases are TGTGCCAGCAGTTTAGGGGGGTCATCCTATGGCTACACCTTC. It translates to CASSLGGSSYGYTF.

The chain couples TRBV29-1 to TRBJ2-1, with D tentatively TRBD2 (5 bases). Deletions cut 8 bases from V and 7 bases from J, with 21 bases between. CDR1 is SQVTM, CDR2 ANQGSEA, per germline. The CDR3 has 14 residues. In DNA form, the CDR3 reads TGCAGCATTCCCTCTCGGGGTTTTCCAAATGAGCAGTTCTTC. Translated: CSIPSRGFPNEQFF.

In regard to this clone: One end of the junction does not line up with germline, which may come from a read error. CDR3 protein: CASSLWTGKNTEAFF. The CDR3 DNA is TGTGCCAGCAGTCTATGGACAGGGAAGAACACTGAAGCTTTCTTT. The rearrangement links TRBV28 to TRBJ1-1; 8 nucleotides line up with TRBD1. CDR1 MDHEN and CDR2 SYDVKM come from the germline V gene. The CDR3 is 15 amino acids.

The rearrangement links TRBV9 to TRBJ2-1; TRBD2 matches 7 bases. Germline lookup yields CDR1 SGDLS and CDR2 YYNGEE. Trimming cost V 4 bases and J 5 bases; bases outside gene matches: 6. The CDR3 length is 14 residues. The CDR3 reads CASSISGLNNEQFF. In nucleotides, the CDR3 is TGTGCCAGCAGCATTAGCGGGCTCAACAATGAGCAGTTCTTC.

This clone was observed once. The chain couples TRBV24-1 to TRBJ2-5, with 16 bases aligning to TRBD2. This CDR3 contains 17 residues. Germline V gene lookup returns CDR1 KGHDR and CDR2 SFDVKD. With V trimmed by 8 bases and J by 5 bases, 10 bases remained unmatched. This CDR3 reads CATTGPGLAGGSETQYF. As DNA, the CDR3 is TGTGCCACCACCGGACCGGGACTAGCGGGAGGGTCGGAGACCCAGTACTTC.

The CDR3 sequence: CASSPDNNYGYTF. In DNA form, the CDR3 reads TGTGCCAGCAGTCCGGACAATAACTATGGCTACACCTTC. This chain links TRBV6-5 with TRBJ1-2; weak D call: TRBD1 (5 bases). Per the germline V gene, CDR1 is MNHEY and CDR2 is SVGAGI. Trimming shortened V by 5 bases and J by 1 base, and 8 bases separated the two germline ends. CDR3 length: 13 amino acids.

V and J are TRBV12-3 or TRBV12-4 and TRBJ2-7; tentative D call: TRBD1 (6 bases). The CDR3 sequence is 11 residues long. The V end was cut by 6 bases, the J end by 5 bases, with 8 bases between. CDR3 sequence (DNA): TGTGCCAGCAGCAACAGGGACGAGCAGTACTTC. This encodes CASSNRDEQYF.

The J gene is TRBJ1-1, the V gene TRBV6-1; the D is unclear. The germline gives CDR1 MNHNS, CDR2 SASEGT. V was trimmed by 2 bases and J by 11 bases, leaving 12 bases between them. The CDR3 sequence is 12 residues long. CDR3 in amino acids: CASSEFRFEAFF. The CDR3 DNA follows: TGTGCCAGCAGTGAATTTCGGTTCGAGGCTTTCTTT.

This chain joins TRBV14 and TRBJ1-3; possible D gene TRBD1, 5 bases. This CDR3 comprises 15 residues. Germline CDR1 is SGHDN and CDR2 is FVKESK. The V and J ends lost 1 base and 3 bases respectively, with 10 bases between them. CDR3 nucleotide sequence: TGTGCCAGCAGCCAAGCCCAGGGTCTTGGAAACACCATATATTTT. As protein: CASSQAQGLGNTIYF. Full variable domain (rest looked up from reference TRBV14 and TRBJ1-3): EAGVTQFPSHSVIEKGQTVTLRCDPISGHDNLYWYRRVMGKEIKFLLHFVKESKQDESGMPNNRFLAERTGGTYSTLKVQPAELEDSGVYFCASSQAQGLGNTIYFGEGSWLTVV.

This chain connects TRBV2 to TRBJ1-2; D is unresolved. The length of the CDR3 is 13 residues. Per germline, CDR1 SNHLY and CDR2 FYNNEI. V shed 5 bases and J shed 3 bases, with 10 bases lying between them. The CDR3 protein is CASSIQDYYGYTF. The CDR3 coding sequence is TGTGCCAGCAGTATTCAGGACTACTATGGCTACACCTTC. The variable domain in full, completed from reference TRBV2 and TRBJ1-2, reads EPEVTQTPSHQVTQMGQEVILRCVPISNHLYFYWYRQILGQKVEFLVSFYNNEISEKSEIFDDQFSVERPDGSNFTLKIRSTKLEDSAMYFCASSIQDYYGYTFGSGTRLTVV.

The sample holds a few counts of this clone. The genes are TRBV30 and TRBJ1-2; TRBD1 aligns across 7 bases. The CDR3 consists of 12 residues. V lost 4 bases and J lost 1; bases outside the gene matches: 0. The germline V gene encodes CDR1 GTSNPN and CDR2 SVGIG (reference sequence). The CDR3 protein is CAWTGGNYGYTF. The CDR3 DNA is TGTGCCTGGACAGGGGGTAACTATGGCTACACCTTC.

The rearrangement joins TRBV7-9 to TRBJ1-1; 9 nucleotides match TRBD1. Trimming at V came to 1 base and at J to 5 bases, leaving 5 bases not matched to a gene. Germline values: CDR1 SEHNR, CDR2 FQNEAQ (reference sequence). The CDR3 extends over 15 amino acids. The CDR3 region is CASSLGDREGTEAFF. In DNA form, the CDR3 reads TGTGCCAGCAGCTTAGGGGACAGGGAAGGGACTGAAGCTTTCTTT.

The CDR3 region has the DNA TGTGCCAGCAGCTTAGGGCGGGAGGGGGGCTACACCTTC. Translation gives CASSLGREGGYTF. The V gene is TRBV7-8, the J gene TRBJ1-2; tentative D call: TRBD1 (5 bases). Looked up from germline, CDR1 is SGHVS and CDR2 is FQNEAQ. The CDR3 is made up of 13 amino acids. V dropped 1 base and J dropped 8 bases, with 11 bases sitting between them.

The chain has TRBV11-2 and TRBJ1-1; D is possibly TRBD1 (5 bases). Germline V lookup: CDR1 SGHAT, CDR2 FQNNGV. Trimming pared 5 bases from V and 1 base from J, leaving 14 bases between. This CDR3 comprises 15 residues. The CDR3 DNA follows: TGTGCCAGCAGCAACCTATTGGGGGGGAACACTGAAGCTTTCTTT. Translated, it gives CASSNLLGGNTEAFF. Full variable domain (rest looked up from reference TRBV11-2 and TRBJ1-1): EAGVAQSPRYKIIEKRQSVAFWCNPISGHATLYWYQQILGQGPKLLIQFQNNGVVDDSQLPKDRFSAERLKGVDSTLKIQPAKLEDSAVYLCASSNLLGGNTEAFFGQGTRLTVV.

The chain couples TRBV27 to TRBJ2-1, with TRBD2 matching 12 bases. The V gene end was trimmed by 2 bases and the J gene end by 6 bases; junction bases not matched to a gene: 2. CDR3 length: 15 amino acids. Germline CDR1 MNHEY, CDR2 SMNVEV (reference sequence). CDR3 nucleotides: TGTGCCAGCAGTTTAAGACTAGCGGGAGCCAATGAGCAGTTCTTC. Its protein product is CASSLRLAGANEQFF.

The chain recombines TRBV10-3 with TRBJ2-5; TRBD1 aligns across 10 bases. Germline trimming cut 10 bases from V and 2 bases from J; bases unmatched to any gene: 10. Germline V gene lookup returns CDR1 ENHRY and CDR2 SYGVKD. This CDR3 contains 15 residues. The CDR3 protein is CATRATGGLQETQYF. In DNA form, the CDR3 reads TGTGCCACCCGCGCGACAGGGGGCTTACAAGAGACCCAGTACTTC.

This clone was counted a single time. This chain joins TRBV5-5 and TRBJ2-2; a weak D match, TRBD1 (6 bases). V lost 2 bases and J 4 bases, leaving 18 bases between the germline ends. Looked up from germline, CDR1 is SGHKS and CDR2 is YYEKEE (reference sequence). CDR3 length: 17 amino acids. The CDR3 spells CASSFNPRQDFTGELFF. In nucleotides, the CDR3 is TGTGCCAGCAGCTTCAACCCTCGACAGGACTTCACCGGGGAGCTGTTTTTT. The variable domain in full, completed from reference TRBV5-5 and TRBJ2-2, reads DAGVTQSPTHLIKTRGQQVTLRCSPISGHKSVSWYQQVLGQGPQFIFQYYEKEERGRGNFPDRFSARQFPNYSSELNVNALLLGDSALYLCASSFNPRQDFTGELFFGEGSRLTVL.

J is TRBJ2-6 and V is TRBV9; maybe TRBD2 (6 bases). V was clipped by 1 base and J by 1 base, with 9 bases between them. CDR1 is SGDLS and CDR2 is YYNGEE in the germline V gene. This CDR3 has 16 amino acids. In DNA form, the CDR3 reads TGTGCCAGCAGCGTAAGGGCGGGGTCTGGGGCCAACGTCCTGACTTTC. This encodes CASSVRAGSGANVLTF.

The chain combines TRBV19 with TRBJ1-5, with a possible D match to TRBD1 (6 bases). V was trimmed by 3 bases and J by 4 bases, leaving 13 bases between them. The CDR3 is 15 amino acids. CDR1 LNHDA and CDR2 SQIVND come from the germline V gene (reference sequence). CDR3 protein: CASSINTGYNQPQHF. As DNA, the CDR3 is TGTGCCAGTAGTATTAATACAGGGTATAATCAGCCCCAGCATTTT.

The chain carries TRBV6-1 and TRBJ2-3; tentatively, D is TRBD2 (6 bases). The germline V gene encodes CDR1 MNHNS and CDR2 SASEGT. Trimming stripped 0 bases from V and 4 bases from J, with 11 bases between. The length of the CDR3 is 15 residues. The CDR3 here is CASSEAWGGADTQYF. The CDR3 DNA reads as TGTGCCAGCAGTGAAGCATGGGGAGGCGCAGATACGCAGTATTTT.

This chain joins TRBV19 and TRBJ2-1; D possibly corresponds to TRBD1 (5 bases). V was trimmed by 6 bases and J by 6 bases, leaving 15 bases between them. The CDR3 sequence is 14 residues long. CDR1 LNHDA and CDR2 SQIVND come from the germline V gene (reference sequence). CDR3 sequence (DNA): TGTGCCAGTAGGCTGCAGGGTCCGGGCAATGAGCAGTTCTTC. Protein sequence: CASRLQGPGNEQFF.

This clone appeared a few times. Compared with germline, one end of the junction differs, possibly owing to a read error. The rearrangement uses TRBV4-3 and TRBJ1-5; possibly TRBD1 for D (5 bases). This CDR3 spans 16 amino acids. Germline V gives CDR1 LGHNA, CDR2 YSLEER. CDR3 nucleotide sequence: TGCGCCAGCAGTCAAGCCGTTCAGGGTCAAAATCAGCCCCAGCATTTT. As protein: CASSQAVQGQNQPQHF.